This TCR beta chain is drawn from a study of T cell repertoires in cytomegalovirus infection. Study context: CMV infection together with matching HLA type was indicated by public TCR beta signatures.

TCRdb analysed the reads with MiXCR anew, one entry per CDR3 protein. The sample holds under 200,000 distinct CDR3 sequences; under 20% are singletons and the top ten take around 20%. Study findings and constraints: Cumulative frequency of public TCR beta families picked out carriers of CMV plus the relevant HLA. It was HLA-C-restricted CMV-specific TCR beta clonotypes that dominated the response ex vivo.

The length of the CDR3 is 17 residues. V was shortened by 6 bases and J by 5 bases, with 25 bases between the two germline ends. Germline CDR1 MDHEN, CDR2 SYDVKM. This clonotype occurred a few times. Its cognate antigen is unknown. Sequenced: CD8+ T cells from PBMCs. This receptor was taken from a human donor in good health (CMV status not recorded). Some clones in this sample may be carry-over from other donors' samples. The chain carries TRBV28 and TRBJ1-2; no firm D call. CDR3 bases: TGTGCCAGCAGGAGGGTCCAGCTTAAATCTCTCGGTTATGGCTACACCTTC. Protein: CASRRVQLKSLGYGYTF.